These 27 T cell receptor beta chains were sequenced from one sample in a study of T cell responses to AZD1222 COVID-19 vaccine. Here immunoSEQ multiplex PCR was the method, and the copy in TCRdb shows in-frame clones only, minus some. Altogether roughly 49,000 clones are present, approximately 90% being singletons, with the ten largest covering approximately 2.6%. The material sequenced was peripheral blood, taken 28 days after the second AZD1222 dose. Receptors originate from an adult who received the AZD1222 COVID-19 vaccine.

The chain joins TRBV30 to TRBJ2-2; D not certain. Trimming took off 2 bases at V and 5 bases at J, with 12 bases between the two ends. Germline V gives CDR1 GTSNPN, CDR2 SVGIG (reference sequence). This CDR3 has 14 amino acids. CDR3 residues: CAWSRRTATGELFF. The CDR3 bases are TGTGCCTGGAGTCGGCGGACGGCTACCGGGGAGCTGTTTTTT.

V gene TRBV30 combines with J gene TRBJ2-7; D uncertain. Trimming pared 0 bases from V and 10 bases from J, leaving 22 bases between. There are 15 residues in the CDR3. CDR1 is GTSNPN, CDR2 SVGIG, per germline (reference sequence). The CDR3 is CAWSVVMGSTTEQYF. The CDR3 DNA follows: TGTGCCTGGAGTGTAGTGATGGGCAGTACTACGGAACAGTACTTC.

The chain carries TRBV7-3 and TRBJ2-2; D may correspond to TRBD1 or TRBD2 (5 bases each). V lost 5 bases, J lost 1 base, and 14 bases lay in between. The CDR3 covers 16 residues. Germline assignment: CDR1 SGHTA and CDR2 FQGTGA. CDR3 amino acids: CASSPRLGENTGELFF. The CDR3 DNA is TGTGCCAGCAGCCCTAGGTTGGGGGAGAACACCGGGGAGCTGTTTTTT.

V and J are TRBV15 and TRBJ2-7; D possibly corresponds to TRBD2 (5 bases). The CDR3 totals 13 residues. With 0 bases removed from V and 6 bases from J, the gap between germline ends came to 9 bases. Germline CDR1 reads LNHNV; CDR2 reads YYDKDF (reference sequence). The CDR3 DNA is TGTGCCACCAGCAGAGATCAGGACTCCGAGCAGTACTTC. Protein sequence: CATSRDQDSEQYF. Full variable domain (remainder filled in from reference TRBV15 and TRBJ2-7): DAMVIQNPRYQVTQFGKPVTLSCSQTLNHNVMYWYQQKSSQAPKLLFHYYDKDFNNEADTPDNFQSRRPNTSFCFLDIRSPGLGDTAMYLCATSRDQDSEQYFGPGTRLTVT.

The genes are TRBV19 and TRBJ2-2; 8 bases align to TRBD1. The CDR3 loop spans 15 amino acids. V lost 5 bases, J lost 4 bases, and 6 bases stayed unmatched. Germline lookup yields CDR1 LNHDA and CDR2 SQIVND (reference sequence). The CDR3, as DNA: TGTGCCAGTAGTCTCAGGGGGCAGAGCACCGGGGAGCTGTTTTTT. Amino acids: CASSLRGQSTGELFF.

The J gene is TRBJ1-5, the V gene TRBV19; TRBD1 might be the D (6 bases). Germline-derived CDR1 and CDR2 are LNHDA and SQIVND (reference sequence). CDR3 length equals 16 residues. The V end was cut by 6 bases, the J end by 3 bases, with 18 bases between. CDR3 DNA sequence: TGTGCCAGTAGGCCCCCGGGACAACTTATCAATCAGCCCCAGCATTTT. This encodes CASRPPGQLINQPQHF.

J is TRBJ2-1 and V is TRBV10-1; 11 nucleotides match TRBD2. Unmatched junction bases numbered 8, after V lost 0 bases and J lost 7 bases. Germline V lookup: CDR1 WNHNN, CDR2 SYGVQD (reference sequence). The CDR3 consists of 17 residues. The CDR3 here is CASSESRASGRKNEQFF. In DNA form, the CDR3 reads TGCGCCAGCAGTGAGTCGAGGGCTAGCGGGAGGAAAAATGAGCAGTTCTTC.

This clone turned up a few times. CDR3 sequence: CASRRSRLAGIQETQYF. In DNA form, the CDR3 reads TGTGCCAGCAGGCGGTCTAGGCTAGCGGGGATCCAAGAGACCCAGTACTTC. J is TRBJ2-5 and V is TRBV27; TRBD2 aligns across 9 bases. Looked up from germline, CDR1 is MNHEY and CDR2 is SMNVEV (reference sequence). This CDR3 contains 17 residues. V shed 6 bases, J shed 1 base, and the junction held 12 bases outside the gene matches.

This clone was found a few times. V gene TRBV6-7 combines with J gene TRBJ2-3, with TRBD2 matching 7 bases. TRBV6-7 is reported as an ORF; its role is uncertain. The V and J ends lost 5 bases and 5 bases, in that order; junction bases with no gene match: 13. The CDR3 length is 16 residues. CDR3 protein: CASSHFGGGPGDTQYF. The DNA for the CDR3 is TGTGCCAGCAGTCATTTTGGGGGAGGGCCCGGAGATACGCAGTATTTT.

The CDR3 nucleotides read TGTGCCACCAGTGATTTAGTCGGTAATGGCGAGACCCAGTACTTC. The encoded protein is CATSDLVGNGETQYF. V and J are TRBV24-1 and TRBJ2-5; D gene uncertain. The CDR3 contains 15 residues. CDR1 is KGHDR, CDR2 SFDVKD, per germline. The V and J ends lost 1 base and 5 bases respectively, with 13 bases between them.

This chain joins TRBV5-1 and TRBJ2-3, with 8 bases matching TRBD1. Germline V gene lookup returns CDR1 SGHRS and CDR2 YFSETQ. There are 13 residues in the CDR3. With V trimmed by 4 bases and J by 8 bases, 6 bases remained unmatched. The CDR3 reads CASSLDRGATQYF. As DNA, the CDR3 is TGCGCCAGCAGCCTCGACAGGGGAGCTACGCAGTATTTT.

This clone appeared a single time. The genes are TRBV5-6 and TRBJ2-6, with D unclear. This CDR3 is 16 amino acids long. V lost 1 base, J lost 1 base, and 9 bases lay in between. The V gene's germline CDR1 is SGHDT and CDR2 YYEEEE. The CDR3 region has the DNA TGTGCCAGCAGCTTGAATAGTGGATCTGGGGCCAACGTCCTGACTTTC. It encodes CASSLNSGSGANVLTF.

A single count supports this clone. V usage is TRBV20-1 and J usage is TRBJ2-7; D call uncertain. The CDR3 consists of 10 residues. The germline V gene encodes CDR1 DFQATT and CDR2 SNEGSKA (reference sequence). V lost 0 bases and J lost 3, with 0 bases in between. CDR3 protein: CSARDYEQYF. Written as DNA, the CDR3 is TGCAGTGCTAGAGACTACGAGCAGTACTTC.

The chain recombines TRBV6-1 with TRBJ2-1; 10 nucleotides agree with TRBD2. J was trimmed by 8 bases and V by 3 bases; bases with no gene match: 22. CDR1 is MNHNS and CDR2 is SASEGT in the germline V gene. The CDR3 runs 20 residues. CDR3 bases: TGTGCCAGCAGTGATGGCCCCCAAGTGGGGCTAGCGGGAGCGTTGGATGAGCAGTTCTTC. Translated, it gives CASSDGPQVGLAGALDEQFF.

The chain is built from TRBV24-1 and TRBJ1-5; D remains unclear. Trimming cost V 4 bases and J 9 bases, with 12 bases left between them. The CDR3 has 13 residues. CDR1 KGHDR and CDR2 SFDVKD come from the germline V gene. The CDR3 is CATSDRGFGPQHF. The CDR3 DNA follows: TGTGCCACCAGTGACAGAGGGTTCGGGCCCCAGCATTTT.

The chain carries TRBV29-1 and TRBJ2-2; 8 nucleotides align to TRBD2. The V segment lost 7 bases and the J segment 0 bases; nucleotides outside the gene matches: 1. The CDR3 runs to 13 residues. CDR1 SQVTM and CDR2 ANQGSEA come from the germline V gene. The CDR3 is CSGTSSNTGELFF. As DNA, the CDR3 is TGCAGCGGGACTAGCTCGAACACCGGGGAGCTGTTTTTT.

DNA for the CDR3: TGTGCCAGCAGTTTTAGCCCGGGGCCTCCAATGAACACTGAAGCTTTCTTT. Its translation is CASSFSPGPPMNTEAFF. The chain has TRBV28 and TRBJ1-1; tentatively, D is TRBD1 (5 bases). Germline CDR1 MDHEN, CDR2 SYDVKM. The CDR3 is made up of 17 amino acids. V gave up 3 bases and J gave up 0 bases, with 17 bases separating them.

This clone was detected once. The chain uses TRBV12-3 or TRBV12-4 and TRBJ1-1; D not certain. The CDR3 has 13 residues. Trimming left V 3 bases short and J 5 bases short, with 10 bases between. The CDR3 region has the DNA TGTGCCAGCAGTTTCGGCAGCCGGACTGAAGCTTTCTTT. This gives the protein CASSFGSRTEAFF.

This rearrangement joins TRBV9 to TRBJ2-1; 12 nucleotides line up with TRBD1. Germline values: CDR1 SGDLS, CDR2 YYNGEE. The ends lost 0 bases at V and 8 bases at J; junction bases unmatched: 3. The CDR3 consists of 15 residues. CDR3 sequence (DNA): TGTGCCAGCAGCGTAGAGGGACAGGGGGCTTATGAGCAGTTCTTC. Its protein is CASSVEGQGAYEQFF. Filled out from reference TRBV9 and TRBJ2-1, the complete variable domain reads DSGVTQTPKHLITATGQRVTLRCSPRSGDLSVYWYQQSLDQGLQFLIQYYNGEERAKGNILERFSAQQFPDLHSELNLSSLELGDSALYFCASSVEGQGAYEQFFGPGTRLTVL.

The chain employs TRBV4-2 and TRBJ1-3; D is unclear. This CDR3 has 13 residues. Trimming stripped 4 bases from V and 8 bases from J, with 12 bases between. Germline V gives CDR1 LGHNA, CDR2 YNFKEQ. CDR3 coding DNA: TGTGCCAGCAGCCCGCCCACGGTGGACACCATATATTTT. This sequence encodes CASSPPTVDTIYF.

J is TRBJ2-1 and V is TRBV2; D is perhaps TRBD1 or TRBD2 (5 bases each). V lost 6 bases to trimming and J lost 9 bases, with 15 bases between them. Germline loops: CDR1 SNHLY, CDR2 FYNNEI. The CDR3 has 13 amino acids. CDR3 protein: CASSLGEPGEQFF. The CDR3 bases are TGTGCCAGCAGCCTGGGGGAGCCCGGTGAGCAGTTCTTC.

This chain uses TRBV27 with TRBJ2-1, with TRBD2 as a possible D gene (5 bases). This CDR3 comprises 19 residues. Germline V gene lookup returns CDR1 MNHEY and CDR2 SMNVEV (reference sequence). The V and J ends lost 7 bases and 0 bases respectively, with 25 bases between them. Here the CDR3 reads CASTPVVLRRPSSYNEQFF. CDR3 in DNA: TGTGCCAGCACCCCTGTAGTCCTAAGGAGGCCCAGCTCCTACAATGAGCAGTTCTTC.

J is TRBJ2-2 and V is TRBV12-5; unclear D gene. From germline, CDR1 is LGHNT and CDR2 FRNRAP. The CDR3 loop spans 16 amino acids. V lost 0 bases, J lost 4 bases, and 12 bases lay in between. The chain's CDR3 is CASGLVLGSGTGELFF. The CDR3 bases are TGTGCTAGTGGTTTGGTATTAGGGTCGGGCACCGGGGAGCTGTTTTTT.

The rearrangement joins TRBV14 to TRBJ2-7; perhaps TRBD1 as D (5 bases). Germline V lookup: CDR1 SGHDN, CDR2 FVKESK. Trimming cost V 1 base and J 6 bases, with 13 bases left between them. CDR3 size: 14 residues. The CDR3 bases are TGTGCCAGCAGCCAAGTTGGGGCCTGGAGCGAGCAGTACTTC. This codes for CASSQVGAWSEQYF.

This clone has a single count. The chain links TRBV28 to TRBJ2-1, with 8 bases aligning to TRBD2. This CDR3 contains 14 residues. V was clipped by 7 bases and J by 4 bases; unmatched bases: 6. The germline CDR1 and CDR2 sequences are MDHEN and SYDVKM. DNA of the CDR3: TGTGCCAGCACAATAGCGGGAAGGTACAATGAGCAGTTCTTC. Residues: CASTIAGRYNEQFF. The variable domain in full, with the rest retrieved from reference TRBV28 and TRBJ2-1, is DVKVTQSSRYLVKRTGEKVFLECVQDMDHENMFWYRQDPGLGLRLIYFSYDVKMKEKGDIPEGYSVSREKKERFSLILESASTNQTSMYLCASTIAGRYNEQFFGPGTRLTVL.

This clone was seen a few times. This chain joins TRBV28 and TRBJ1-5; the D gene is possibly TRBD1 (5 bases). CDR1 is MDHEN, CDR2 SYDVKM, per germline. V was cut by 6 bases and J by 6 bases, with 21 bases left in between. The length of the CDR3 is 16 residues. Written as DNA, the CDR3 is TGTGCCAGCAGCATCTCCCGTCGGGGGGATAGTCAGCCCCAGCATTTT. This encodes CASSISRRGDSQPQHF.

This clone was detected a few times. This chain joins TRBV11-2 and TRBJ2-3, with TRBD2 matching over 7 bases. The V gene end was trimmed by 3 bases and the J gene end by 4 bases; junction bases not matched to a gene: 7. The CDR3 contains 15 residues. Germline lookup yields CDR1 SGHAT and CDR2 FQNNGV. The CDR3 here is CASSFWGGDPDTQYF. CDR3 DNA sequence: TGTGCCAGCAGCTTCTGGGGGGGGGACCCAGATACGCAGTATTTT.